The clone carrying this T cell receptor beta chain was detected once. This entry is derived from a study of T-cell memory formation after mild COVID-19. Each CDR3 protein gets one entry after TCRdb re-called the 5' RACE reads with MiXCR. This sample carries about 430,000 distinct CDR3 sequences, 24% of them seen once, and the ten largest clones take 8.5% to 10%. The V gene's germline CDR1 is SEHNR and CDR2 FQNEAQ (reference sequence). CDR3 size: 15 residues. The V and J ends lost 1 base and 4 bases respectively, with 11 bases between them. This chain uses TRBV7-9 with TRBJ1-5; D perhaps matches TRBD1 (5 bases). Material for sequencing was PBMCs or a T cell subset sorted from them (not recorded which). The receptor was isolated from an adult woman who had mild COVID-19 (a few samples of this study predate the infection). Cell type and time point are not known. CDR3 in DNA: TGTGCCAGCAGCTTAGGGCCAGGGAGAAATCAGCCCCAGCATTTT. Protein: CASSLGPGRNQPQHF.